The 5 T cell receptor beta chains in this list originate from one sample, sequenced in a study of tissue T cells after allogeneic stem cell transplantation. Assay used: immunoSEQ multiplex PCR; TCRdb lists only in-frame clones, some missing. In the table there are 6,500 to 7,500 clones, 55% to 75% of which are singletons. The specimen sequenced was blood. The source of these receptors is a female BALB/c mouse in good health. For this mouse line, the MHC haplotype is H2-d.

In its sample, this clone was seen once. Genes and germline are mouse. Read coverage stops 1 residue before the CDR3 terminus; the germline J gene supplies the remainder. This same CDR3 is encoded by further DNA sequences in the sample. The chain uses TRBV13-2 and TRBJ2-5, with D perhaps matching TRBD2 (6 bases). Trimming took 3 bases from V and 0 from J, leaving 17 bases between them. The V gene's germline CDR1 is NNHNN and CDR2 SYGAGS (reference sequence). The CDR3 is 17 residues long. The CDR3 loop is CASGGGRLAVNQDTQYF. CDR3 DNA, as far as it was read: TGTGCCAGCGGTGGAGGCCGACTGGCTGTTAACCAAGACACCCAGTAC.

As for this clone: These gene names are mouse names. The sequenced CDR3 bases are TGTGCCAGCAGTGCAGAGAGTGCAGAAACGCTGTAT. The encoded protein is CASSAESAETLY. The complete CDR3 reads CASSAESAETLYF. This chain joins TRBV13-3 and TRBJ2-3; no reliable D call. Sequencing ends 1 residue short of the CDR3 end; the germline J gene provides the rest. This CDR3 contains 13 residues. The ends were cut back, 3 bases at V and 0 bases at J, with 5 bases in the middle. Germline lookup yields CDR1 NNHDY and CDR2 SYVADS.

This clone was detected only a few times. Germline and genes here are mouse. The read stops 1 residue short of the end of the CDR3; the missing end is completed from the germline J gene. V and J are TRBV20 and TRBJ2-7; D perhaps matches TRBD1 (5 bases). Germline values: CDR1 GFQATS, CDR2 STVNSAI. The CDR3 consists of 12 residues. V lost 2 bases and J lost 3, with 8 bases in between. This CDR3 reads CGARPGYYEQYF. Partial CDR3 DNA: TGTGGTGCTAGGCCAGGGTACTATGAACAGTAC. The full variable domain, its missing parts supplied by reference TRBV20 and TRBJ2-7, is GALVYQYPRRTICKSGTSMRMECQAVGFQATSVAWYRQSPQKTFELIALSTVNSAIKYEQNFTQEKFPISHPNLSFSSMTVLNAYLEDRGLYLCGARPGYYEQYFGPGTRLTVL.

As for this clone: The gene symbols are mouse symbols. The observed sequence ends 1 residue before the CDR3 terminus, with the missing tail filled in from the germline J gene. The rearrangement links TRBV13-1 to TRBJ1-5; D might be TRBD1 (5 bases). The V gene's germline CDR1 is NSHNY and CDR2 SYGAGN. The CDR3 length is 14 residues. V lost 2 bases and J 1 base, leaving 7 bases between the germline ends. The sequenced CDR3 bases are TGTGCCAGCAGTGACAGGGAGAACAACCAGGCTCCGCTT. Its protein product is CASSDRENNQAPL. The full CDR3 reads CASSDRENNQAPLF.

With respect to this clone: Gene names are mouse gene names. The CDR3 region is CASSQVRGRRDTQYF. CDR3 DNA (partial): TGTGCCAGCAGCCAAGTCAGGGGGCGCAGAGACACCCAGTAC. The rearrangement links TRBV5 to TRBJ2-5; 8 bases map to TRBD1. Read data end 1 residue before the CDR3 end; the end is taken from the germline J gene. The CDR3 loop spans 15 amino acids. The junction had 5 bases not matched to a gene; V was cut back by 1 base and J by 5 bases. CDR1 is LGHNA and CDR2 is YNLKQL in the germline V gene (reference sequence).